This T cell receptor beta chain was profiled in a study of cytomegalovirus exposure and HLA in healthy donors. Study overall: An analysis done earlier identified 95 million to 140 million unique TCR beta sequences from about 180 million T cells.

Points from the study as a whole: With further analysis later on, most CMV-associated TCR beta chains appeared HLA-restricted. Among the sequence variants, a highly shared cluster was likely an artifact of sequencing.

Healthy bone marrow donors made up the donors. Concerning this clone itself: What it binds is unknown. The junction differs from germline at one of its ends, possibly a read error.

PCR employed 60 Vbeta and 13 Jbeta primers. Libraries were prepared by immunoSEQ multiplex PCR; TCRdb keeps only in-frame clonotypes and omits some of them. Of roughly 120,000 clones in the sample, roughly 72% were seen once. The V gene's germline CDR1 is LGHNA and CDR2 YSLEER. The CDR3 runs to 15 residues. The sample was PBMCs. J is TRBJ1-2 and V is TRBV4-3; D gene ambiguous. The source is a woman aged 40 to 50 in good health and CMV-seropositive. The CDR3 reads CASSQEPVEDYGYTF. The CDR3 DNA reads as TGCGCCAGTAGCCAAGAACCGGTGGAGGACTATGGCTACACCTTC.